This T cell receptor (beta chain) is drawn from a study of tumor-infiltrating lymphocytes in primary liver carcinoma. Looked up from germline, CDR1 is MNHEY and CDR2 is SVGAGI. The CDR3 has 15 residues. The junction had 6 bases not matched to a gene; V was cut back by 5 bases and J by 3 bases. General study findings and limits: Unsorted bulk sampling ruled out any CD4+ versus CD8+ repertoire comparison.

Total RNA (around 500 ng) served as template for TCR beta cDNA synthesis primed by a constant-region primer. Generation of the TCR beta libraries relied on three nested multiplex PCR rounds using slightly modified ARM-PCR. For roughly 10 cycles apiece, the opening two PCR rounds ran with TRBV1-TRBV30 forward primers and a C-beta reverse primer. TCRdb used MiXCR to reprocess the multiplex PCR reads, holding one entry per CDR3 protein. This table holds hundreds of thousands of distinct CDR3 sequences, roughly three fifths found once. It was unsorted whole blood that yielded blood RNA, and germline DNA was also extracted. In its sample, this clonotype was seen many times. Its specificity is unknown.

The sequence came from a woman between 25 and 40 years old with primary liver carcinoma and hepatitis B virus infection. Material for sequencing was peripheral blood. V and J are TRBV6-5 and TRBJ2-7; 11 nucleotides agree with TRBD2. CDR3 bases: TGTGCCAGCAGTACACCTGGACTAGCGGGCTACGAGCAGTACTTC. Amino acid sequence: CASSTPGLAGYEQYF.